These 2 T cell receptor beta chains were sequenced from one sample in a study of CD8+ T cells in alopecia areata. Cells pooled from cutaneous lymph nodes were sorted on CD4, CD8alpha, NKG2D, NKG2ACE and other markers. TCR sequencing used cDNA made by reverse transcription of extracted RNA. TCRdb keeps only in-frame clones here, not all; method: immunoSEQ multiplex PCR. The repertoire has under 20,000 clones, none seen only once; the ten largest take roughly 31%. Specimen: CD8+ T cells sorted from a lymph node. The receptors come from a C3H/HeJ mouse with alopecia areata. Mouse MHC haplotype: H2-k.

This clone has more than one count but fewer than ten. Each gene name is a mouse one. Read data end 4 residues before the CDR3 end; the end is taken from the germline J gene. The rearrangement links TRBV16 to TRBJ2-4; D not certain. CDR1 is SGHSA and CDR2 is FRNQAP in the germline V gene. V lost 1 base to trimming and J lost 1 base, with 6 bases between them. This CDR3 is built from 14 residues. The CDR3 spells CASSLGGGQNTLYF. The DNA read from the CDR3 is TGTGCAAGCAGCTTAGGAGGTGGTCAAAAC.

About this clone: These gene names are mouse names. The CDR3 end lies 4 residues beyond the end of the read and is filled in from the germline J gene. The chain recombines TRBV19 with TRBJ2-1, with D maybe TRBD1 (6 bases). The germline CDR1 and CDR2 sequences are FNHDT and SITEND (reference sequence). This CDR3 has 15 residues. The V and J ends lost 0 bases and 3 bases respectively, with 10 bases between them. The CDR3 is CASSIEPDSYAEQFF. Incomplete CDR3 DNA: TGTGCCAGCAGTATAGAGCCGGACAGCTATGCT.